What follows is one T cell receptor beta chain and its context. How the authors handled the data: Estimates of nucleated cell counts were drawn from the amplification of reference gene primers. The repertoire was sequenced with immunoSEQ multiplex PCR; TCRdb's copy has only in-frame clones and lacks some. The V and J calls and the clone size are those of that table, but D and trimming were determined from the DNA. This sample has more than 100,000 clones, with roughly 90% found just once. The sample belongs to a study of blood T cell repertoires in COVID-19. The overall study: From the United States, Italy and Spain came samples of acute and convalescent COVID-19. T cells, B-cell-depleted T cells, or PBMCs supplied cDNA or gDNA.

Trimming removed 3 bases at V and 5 bases at J, with 11 bases between. The CDR3 has 13 residues. CDR1 and CDR2 (germline): KGHSH, LQKENI. The sequenced material came from peripheral blood. The receptor was isolated from a man aged 65-85 years with active COVID-19. The chain joins TRBV18 to TRBJ2-7; D remains ambiguous. The CDR3 loop is CASSPSAGHEQYF. DNA for the CDR3: TGTGCCAGCTCACCCTCGGCAGGCCACGAGCAGTACTTC.